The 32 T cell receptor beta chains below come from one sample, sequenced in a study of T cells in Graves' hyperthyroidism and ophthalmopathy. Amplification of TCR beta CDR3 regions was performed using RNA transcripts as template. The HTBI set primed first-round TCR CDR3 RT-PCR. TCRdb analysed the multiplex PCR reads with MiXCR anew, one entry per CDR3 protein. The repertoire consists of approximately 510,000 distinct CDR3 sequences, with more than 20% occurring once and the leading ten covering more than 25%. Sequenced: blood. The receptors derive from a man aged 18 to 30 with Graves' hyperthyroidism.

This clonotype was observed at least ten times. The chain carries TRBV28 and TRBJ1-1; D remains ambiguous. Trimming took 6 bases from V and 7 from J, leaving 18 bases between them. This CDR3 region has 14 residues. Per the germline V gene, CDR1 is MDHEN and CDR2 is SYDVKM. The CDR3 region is CASRPGYLAIEAFF. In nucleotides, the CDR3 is TGTGCCAGCAGACCCGGATACCTGGCTATTGAAGCTTTCTTT.

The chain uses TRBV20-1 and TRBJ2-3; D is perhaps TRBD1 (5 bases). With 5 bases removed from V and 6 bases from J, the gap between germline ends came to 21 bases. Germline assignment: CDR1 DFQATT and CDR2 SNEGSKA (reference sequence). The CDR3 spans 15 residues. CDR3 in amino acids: CSAAKQENPRDTQYF. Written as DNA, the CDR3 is TGCAGTGCTGCTAAACAGGAGAACCCTAGGGATACGCAGTATTTT.

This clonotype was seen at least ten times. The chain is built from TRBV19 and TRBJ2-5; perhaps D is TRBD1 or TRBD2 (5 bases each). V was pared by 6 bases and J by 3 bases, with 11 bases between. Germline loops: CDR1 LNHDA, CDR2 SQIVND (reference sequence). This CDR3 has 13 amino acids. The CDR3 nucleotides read TGTGCCAGTAGAAACCGGGACGAAGAGACCCAGTACTTC. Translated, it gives CASRNRDEETQYF.

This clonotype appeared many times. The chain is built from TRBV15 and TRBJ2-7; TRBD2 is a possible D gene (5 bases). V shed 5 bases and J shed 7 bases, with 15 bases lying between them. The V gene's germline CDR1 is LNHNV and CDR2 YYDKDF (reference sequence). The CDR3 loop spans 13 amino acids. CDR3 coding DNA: TGTGCCACCAGCGGGAGAGTCGCGAAGGAGCAGTACTTC. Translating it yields CATSGRVAKEQYF. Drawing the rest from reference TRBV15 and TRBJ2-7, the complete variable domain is DAMVIQNPRYQVTQFGKPVTLSCSQTLNHNVMYWYQQKSSQAPKLLFHYYDKDFNNEADTPDNFQSRRPNTSFCFLDIRSPGLGDTAMYLCATSGRVAKEQYFGPGTRLTVT.

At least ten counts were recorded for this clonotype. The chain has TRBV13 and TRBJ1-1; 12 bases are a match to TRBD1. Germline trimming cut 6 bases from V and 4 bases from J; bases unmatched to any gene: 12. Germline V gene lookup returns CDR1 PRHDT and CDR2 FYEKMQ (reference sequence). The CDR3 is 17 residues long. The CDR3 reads CASSTRDRGRSVTEAFF. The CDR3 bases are TGTGCCAGCAGTACCCGGGACAGGGGGCGTTCGGTCACTGAAGCTTTCTTT.

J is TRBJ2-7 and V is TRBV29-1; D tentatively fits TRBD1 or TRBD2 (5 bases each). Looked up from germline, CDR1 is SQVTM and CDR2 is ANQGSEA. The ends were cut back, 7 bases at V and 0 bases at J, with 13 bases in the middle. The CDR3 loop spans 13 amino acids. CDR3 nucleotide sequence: TGCAGCGGTTATTGGGACGACTCCTACGAGCAGTACTTC. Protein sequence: CSGYWDDSYEQYF.

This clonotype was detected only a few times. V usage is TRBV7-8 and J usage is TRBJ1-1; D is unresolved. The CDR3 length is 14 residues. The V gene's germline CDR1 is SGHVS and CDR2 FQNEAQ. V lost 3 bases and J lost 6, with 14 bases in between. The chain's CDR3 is CASSFQTQAPEAFF. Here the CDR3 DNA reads TGTGCCAGCAGCTTTCAGACCCAGGCGCCTGAAGCTTTCTTT.

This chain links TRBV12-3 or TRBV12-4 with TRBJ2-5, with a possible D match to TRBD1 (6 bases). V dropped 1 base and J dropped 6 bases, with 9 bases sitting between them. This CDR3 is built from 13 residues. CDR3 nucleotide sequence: TGTGCCAGCAGTTTAGACAGGGAAAAGACCCAGTACTTC. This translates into CASSLDREKTQYF.

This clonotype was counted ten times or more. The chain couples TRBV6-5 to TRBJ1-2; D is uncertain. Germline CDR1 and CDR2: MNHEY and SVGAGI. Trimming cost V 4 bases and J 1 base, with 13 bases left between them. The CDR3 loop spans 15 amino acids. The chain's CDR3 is CASSSPSTVNYGYTF. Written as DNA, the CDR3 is TGTGCCAGCAGTTCTCCCTCCACAGTTAACTATGGCTACACCTTC.

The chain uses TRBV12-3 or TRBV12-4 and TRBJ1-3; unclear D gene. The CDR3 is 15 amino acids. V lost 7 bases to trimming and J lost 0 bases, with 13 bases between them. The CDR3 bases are TGTGCCAGCACCTTATCCCTCAGCTCTGGAAACACCATATATTTT. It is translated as CASTLSLSSGNTIYF.

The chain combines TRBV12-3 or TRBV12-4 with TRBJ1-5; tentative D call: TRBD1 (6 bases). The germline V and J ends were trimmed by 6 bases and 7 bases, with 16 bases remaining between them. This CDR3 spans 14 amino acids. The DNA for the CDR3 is TGTGCCAGCAGCACAGGACAGAAATGGCAGCCCCAGCATTTT. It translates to CASSTGQKWQPQHF.

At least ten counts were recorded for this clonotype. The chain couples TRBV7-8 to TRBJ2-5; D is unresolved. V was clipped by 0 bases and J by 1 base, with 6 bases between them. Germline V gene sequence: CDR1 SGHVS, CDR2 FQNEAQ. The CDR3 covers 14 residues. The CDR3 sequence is CASSLARTQETQYF. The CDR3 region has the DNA TGTGCCAGCAGCTTAGCCAGGACCCAAGAGACCCAGTACTTC.

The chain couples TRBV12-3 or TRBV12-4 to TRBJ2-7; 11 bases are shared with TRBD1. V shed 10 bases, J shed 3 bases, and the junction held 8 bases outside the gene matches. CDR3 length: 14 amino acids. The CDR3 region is CAIRGQGGDYEQYF. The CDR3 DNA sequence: TGTGCCATCAGGGGACAGGGGGGAGACTACGAGCAGTACTTC.

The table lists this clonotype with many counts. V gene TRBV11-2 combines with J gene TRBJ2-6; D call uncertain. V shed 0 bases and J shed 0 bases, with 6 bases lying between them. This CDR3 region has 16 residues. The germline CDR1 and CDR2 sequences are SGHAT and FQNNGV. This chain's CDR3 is CASSLDKNSGANVLTF. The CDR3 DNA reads TGTGCCAGCAGCTTAGATAAGAACTCTGGGGCCAACGTCCTGACTTTC.

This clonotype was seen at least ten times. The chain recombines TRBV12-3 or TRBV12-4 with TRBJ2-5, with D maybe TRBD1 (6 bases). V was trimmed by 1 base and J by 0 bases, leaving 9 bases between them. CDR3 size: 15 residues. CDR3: CASSLGDKYQETQYF. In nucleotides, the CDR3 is TGTGCCAGCAGTTTAGGGGACAAATACCAAGAGACCCAGTACTTC.

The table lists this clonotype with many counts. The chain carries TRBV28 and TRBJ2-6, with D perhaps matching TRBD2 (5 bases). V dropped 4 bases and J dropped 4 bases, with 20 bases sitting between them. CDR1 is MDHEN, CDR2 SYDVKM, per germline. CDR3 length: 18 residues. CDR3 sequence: CASSYRRIRGPGANVLTF. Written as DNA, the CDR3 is TGTGCCAGCAGTTACCGTAGAATACGGGGTCCGGGGGCCAACGTCCTGACTTTC.

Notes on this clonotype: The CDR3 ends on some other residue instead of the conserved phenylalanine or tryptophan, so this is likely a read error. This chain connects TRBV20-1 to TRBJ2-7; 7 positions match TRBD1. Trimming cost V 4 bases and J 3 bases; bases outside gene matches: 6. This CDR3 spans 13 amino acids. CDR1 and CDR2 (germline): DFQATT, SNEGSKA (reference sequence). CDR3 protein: CSAIWDSSYEQYY. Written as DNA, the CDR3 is TGCAGTGCTATATGGGACAGTAGCTACGAGCAGTACTAC.

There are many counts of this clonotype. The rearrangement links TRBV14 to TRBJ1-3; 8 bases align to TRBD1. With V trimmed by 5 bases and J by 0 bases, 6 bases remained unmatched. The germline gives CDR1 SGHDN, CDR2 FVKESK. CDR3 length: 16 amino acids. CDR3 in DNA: TGTGCCAGCAGCTTGACAGGGGTTAACTCTGGAAACACCATATATTTT. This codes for CASSLTGVNSGNTIYF.

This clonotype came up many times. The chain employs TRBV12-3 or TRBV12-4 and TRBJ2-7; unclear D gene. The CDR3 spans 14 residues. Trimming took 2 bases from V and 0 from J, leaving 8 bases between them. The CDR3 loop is CASSLRAASYEQYF. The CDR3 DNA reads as TGTGCCAGCAGTTTAAGGGCGGCCTCCTACGAGCAGTACTTC.

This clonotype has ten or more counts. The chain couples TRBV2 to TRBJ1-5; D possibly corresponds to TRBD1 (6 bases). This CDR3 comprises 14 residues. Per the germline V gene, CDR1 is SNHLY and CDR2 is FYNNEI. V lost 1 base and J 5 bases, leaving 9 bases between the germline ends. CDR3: CASSEDRVDQPQHF. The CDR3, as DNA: TGTGCCAGCAGTGAAGACAGGGTAGATCAGCCCCAGCATTTT.

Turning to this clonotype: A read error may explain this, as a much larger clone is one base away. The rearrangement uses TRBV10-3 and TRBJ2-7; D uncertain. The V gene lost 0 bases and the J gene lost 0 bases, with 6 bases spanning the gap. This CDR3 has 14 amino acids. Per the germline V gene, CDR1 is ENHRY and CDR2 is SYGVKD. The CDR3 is CAISESRSSYEQYF. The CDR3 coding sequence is TGTGCCATCAGTGAGTCGAGGTCCTCCTACGAGCAGTACTTC.

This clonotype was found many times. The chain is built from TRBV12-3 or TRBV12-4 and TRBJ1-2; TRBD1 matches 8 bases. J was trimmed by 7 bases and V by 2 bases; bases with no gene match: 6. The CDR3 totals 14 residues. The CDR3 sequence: CASSLSGGSGGYTF. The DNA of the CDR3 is TGTGCCAGCAGTTTATCAGGGGGCTCTGGTGGCTACACCTTC.

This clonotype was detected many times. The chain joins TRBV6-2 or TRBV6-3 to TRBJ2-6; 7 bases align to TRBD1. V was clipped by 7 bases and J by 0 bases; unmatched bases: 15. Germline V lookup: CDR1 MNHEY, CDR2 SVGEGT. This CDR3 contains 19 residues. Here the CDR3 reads CASTSSGQFSHSGANVLTF. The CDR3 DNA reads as TGTGCCAGCACCTCCTCGGGACAGTTTTCGCACTCTGGGGCCAACGTCCTGACTTTC.

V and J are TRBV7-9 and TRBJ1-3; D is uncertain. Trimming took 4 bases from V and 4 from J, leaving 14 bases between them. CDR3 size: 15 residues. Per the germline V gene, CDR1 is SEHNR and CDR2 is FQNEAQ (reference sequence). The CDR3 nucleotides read TGTGCCAGCAGCTCCTGGGTTGGGAGAGGAAACACCATATATTTT. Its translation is CASSSWVGRGNTIYF.

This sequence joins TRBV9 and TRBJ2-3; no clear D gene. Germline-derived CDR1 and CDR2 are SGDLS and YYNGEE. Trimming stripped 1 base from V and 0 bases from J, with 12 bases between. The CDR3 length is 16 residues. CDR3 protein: CASSVIGFPSTDTQYF. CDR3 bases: TGTGCCAGCAGCGTAATAGGCTTTCCAAGCACAGATACGCAGTATTTT.

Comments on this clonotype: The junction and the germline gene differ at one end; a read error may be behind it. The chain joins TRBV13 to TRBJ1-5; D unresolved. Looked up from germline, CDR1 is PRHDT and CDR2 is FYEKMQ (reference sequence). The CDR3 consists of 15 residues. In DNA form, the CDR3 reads TGTGCCAGCAGCCTAGGGAGGCCCCGCGATCAGCCCCAGCATTTT. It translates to CASSLGRPRDQPQHF.

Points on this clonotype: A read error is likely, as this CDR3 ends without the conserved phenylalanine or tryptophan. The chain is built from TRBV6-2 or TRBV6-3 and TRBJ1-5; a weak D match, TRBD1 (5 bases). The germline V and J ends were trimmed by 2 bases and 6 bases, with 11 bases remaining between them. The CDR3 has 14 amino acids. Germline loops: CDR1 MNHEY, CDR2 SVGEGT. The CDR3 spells CASSYPRVGQPQHS. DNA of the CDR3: TGTGCCAGCAGTTACCCCAGGGTGGGTCAGCCCCAGCATTCT.

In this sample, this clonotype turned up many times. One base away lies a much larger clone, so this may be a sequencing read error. The CDR3: CASSLDEQYF. The CDR3 bases are TGTGCCAGCAGTTTAGACGAGCAGTACTTC. The genes are TRBV28 and TRBJ2-7; D call uncertain. V lost 2 bases, J lost 5 bases, and 1 base lay in between. The germline V gene encodes CDR1 MDHEN and CDR2 SYDVKM. The CDR3 loop spans 10 amino acids.

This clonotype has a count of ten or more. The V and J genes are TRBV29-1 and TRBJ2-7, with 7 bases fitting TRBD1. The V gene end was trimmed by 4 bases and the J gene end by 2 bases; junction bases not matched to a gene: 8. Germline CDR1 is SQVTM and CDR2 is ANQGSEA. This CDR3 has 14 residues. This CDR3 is CSVGQGFQTYEQYF. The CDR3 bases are TGCAGCGTTGGACAGGGATTTCAGACCTACGAGCAGTACTTC.

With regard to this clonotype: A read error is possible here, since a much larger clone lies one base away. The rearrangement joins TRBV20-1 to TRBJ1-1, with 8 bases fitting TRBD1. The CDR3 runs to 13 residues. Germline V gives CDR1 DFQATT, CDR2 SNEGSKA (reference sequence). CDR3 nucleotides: TGCAGTGCTAGTGCGGGACAGGACACTGGAGCTTTCTTT. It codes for CSASAGQDTGAFF.

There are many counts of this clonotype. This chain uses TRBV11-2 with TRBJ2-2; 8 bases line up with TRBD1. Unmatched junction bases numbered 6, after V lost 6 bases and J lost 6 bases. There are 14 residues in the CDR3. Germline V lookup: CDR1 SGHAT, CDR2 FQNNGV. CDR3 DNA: TGTGCCAGCAGACATTTGACAGGGGCCGGGGAGCTGTTTTTT. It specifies CASRHLTGAGELFF.

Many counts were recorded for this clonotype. The CDR3, as DNA: TGTGCCTGGAGTAAGTTGGAGTCACCCCTCCACTTT. Translated, it gives CAWSKLESPLHF. The gene calls are TRBV30 and TRBJ1-6; D call uncertain. The V gene's germline CDR1 is GTSNPN and CDR2 SVGIG (reference sequence). Trimming stripped 2 bases from V and 10 bases from J, with 9 bases between. The CDR3 contains 12 residues.